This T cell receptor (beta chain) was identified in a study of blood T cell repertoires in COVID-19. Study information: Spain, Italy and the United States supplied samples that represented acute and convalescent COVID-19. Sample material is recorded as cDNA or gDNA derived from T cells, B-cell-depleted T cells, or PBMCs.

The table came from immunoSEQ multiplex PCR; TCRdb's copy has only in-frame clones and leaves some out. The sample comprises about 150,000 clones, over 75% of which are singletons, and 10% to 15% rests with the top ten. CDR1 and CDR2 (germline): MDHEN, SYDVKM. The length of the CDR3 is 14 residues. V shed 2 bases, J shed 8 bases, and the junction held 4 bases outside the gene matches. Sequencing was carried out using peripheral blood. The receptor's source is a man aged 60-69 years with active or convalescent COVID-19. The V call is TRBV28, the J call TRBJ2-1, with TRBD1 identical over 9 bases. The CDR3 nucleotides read TGTGCCAGCAGTTTAGTTCACAGGGGGCATGAGCAGTTCTTC. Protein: CASSLVHRGHEQFF.